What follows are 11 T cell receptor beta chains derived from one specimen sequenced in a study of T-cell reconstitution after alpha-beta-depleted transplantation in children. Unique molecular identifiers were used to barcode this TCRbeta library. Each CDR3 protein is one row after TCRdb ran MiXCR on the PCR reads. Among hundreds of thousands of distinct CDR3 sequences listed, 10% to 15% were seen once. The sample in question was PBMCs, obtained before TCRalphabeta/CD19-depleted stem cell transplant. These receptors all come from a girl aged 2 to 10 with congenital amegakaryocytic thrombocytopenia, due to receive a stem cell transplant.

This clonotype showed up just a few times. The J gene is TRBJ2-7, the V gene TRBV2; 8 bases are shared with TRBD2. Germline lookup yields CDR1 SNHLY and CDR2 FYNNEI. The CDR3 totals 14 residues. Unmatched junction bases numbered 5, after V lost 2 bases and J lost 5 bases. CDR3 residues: CASSELAGWDEQYF. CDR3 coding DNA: TGTGCCAGCAGTGAATTAGCGGGATGGGACGAGCAGTACTTC.

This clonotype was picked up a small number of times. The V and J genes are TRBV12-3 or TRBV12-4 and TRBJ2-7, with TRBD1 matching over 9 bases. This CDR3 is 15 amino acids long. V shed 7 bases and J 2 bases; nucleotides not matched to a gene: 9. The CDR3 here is CASTLLRDRAYEQYF. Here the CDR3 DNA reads TGTGCCAGCACCCTTCTCCGGGACAGGGCCTACGAGCAGTACTTC.

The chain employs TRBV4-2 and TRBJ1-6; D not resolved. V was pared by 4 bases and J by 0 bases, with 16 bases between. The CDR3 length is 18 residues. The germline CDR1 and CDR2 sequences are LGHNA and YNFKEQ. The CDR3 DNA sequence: TGTGCCAGCAGCCTATATTCTTCAAGGAGCTCCTATAATTCACCCCTCCACTTT. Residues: CASSLYSSRSSYNSPLHF.

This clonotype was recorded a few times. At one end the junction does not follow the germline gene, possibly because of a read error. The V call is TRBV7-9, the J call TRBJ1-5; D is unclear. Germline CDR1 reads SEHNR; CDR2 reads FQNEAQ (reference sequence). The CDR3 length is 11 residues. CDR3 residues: CASSLGQHQHF. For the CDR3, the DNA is TGTGCCAGCAGCTTAGGCCAGCACCAGCATTTT.

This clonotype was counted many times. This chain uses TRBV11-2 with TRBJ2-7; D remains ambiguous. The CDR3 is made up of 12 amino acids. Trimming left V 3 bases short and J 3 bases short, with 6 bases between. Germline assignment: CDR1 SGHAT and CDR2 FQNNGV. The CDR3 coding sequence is TGTGCCAGCAGCTTGGGTCTCTACGAGCAGTACTTC. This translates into CASSLGLYEQYF.

The CDR3 DNA reads as TGTGCCAGCAGCCCTGGGTGGAACTACGAGCAGTACTTC. It yields the protein CASSPGWNYEQYF. The chain combines TRBV4-2 with TRBJ2-7, with unresolved D. The CDR3 extends over 13 amino acids. The V gene lost 4 bases and the J gene lost 3 bases, with 10 bases spanning the gap. CDR1 is LGHNA, CDR2 YNFKEQ, per germline.

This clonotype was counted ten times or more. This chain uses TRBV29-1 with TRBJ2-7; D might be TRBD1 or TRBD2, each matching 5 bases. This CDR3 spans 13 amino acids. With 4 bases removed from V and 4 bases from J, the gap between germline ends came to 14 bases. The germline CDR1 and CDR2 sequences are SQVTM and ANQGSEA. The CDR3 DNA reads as TGCAGCGTTGGAAACAGGACTTTGTACGAGCAGTACTTC. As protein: CSVGNRTLYEQYF.

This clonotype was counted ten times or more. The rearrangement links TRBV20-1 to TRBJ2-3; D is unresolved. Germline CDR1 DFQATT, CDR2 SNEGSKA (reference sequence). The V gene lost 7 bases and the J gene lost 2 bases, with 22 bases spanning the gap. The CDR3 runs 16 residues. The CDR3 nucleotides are TGCAGTGGTACCCGTTTAGACGCCTCCCCCACAGATACGCAGTATTTT. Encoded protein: CSGTRLDASPTDTQYF.

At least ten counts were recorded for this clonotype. CDR3 residues: CSAIPGGAVYGYTF. DNA for the CDR3: TGCAGTGCTATACCAGGGGGCGCGGTCTATGGCTACACCTTC. V and J are TRBV20-1 and TRBJ1-2, with 8 bases fitting TRBD1. V shed 4 bases and J 4 bases; nucleotides not matched to a gene: 8. Per germline, CDR1 DFQATT and CDR2 SNEGSKA (reference sequence). This CDR3 has 14 residues.

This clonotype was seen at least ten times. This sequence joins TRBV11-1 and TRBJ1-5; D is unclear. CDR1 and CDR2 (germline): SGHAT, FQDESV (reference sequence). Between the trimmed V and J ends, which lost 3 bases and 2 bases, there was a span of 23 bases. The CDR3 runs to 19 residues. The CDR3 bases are TGTGCCAGCAGCTTCTCAGGAAGTGTGACTTCGGCGGGCAATCAGCCCCAGCATTTT. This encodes CASSFSGSVTSAGNQPQHF. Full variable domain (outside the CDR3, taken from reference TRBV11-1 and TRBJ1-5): EAEVAQSPRYKITEKSQAVAFWCDPISGHATLYWYRQILGQGPELLVQFQDESVVDDSQLPKDRFSAERLKGVDSTLKIQPAELGDSAMYLCASSFSGSVTSAGNQPQHFGDGTRLSIL.

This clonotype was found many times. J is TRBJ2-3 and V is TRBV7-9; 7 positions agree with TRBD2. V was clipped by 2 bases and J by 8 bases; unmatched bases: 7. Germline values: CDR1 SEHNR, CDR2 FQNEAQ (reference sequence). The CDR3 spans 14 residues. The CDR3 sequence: CASSLPVGEGTQYF. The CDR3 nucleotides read TGTGCCAGCAGCTTACCGGTCGGGGAGGGTACGCAGTATTTT.